The T cell receptor beta chain under discussion was sequenced for a study of cytomegalovirus exposure and HLA in healthy donors. CDR1 and CDR2 from the germline V gene are LNHNV and YYDKDF (reference sequence). After removal of 6 bases from V and 5 bases from J, the junction contained 9 bases not matched to a gene. The CDR3 consists of 15 residues. This clone was detected once. The PCR made use of 60 Vbeta and 13 Jbeta primers. Libraries were prepared by immunoSEQ multiplex PCR; TCRdb keeps only in-frame clonotypes and omits some of them. The top ten clones hold 1.5% to 2% of a sample with about 210,000 clones, 60% to 80% of them seen once.

The sample was PBMCs. The TCR comes from a male donor in good health and CMV-seronegative. The chain recombines TRBV15 with TRBJ1-1; 10 bases fit TRBD1. The CDR3: CATSVPDRGPTEAFF. In DNA form, the CDR3 reads TGTGCCACCAGTGTGCCCGACAGGGGGCCTACTGAAGCTTTCTTT.